The 26 T cell receptor beta chains reported below all come from one sample, sequenced in a study of T cell responses to AZD1222 COVID-19 vaccine. Clones were sequenced by immunoSEQ multiplex PCR, and TCRdb holds only the in-frame ones, with some missing. The sample has roughly 70,000 clones; 80% are singletons. This specimen was peripheral blood, taken 28 days after the second AZD1222 dose. All receptors come from an adult who received the AZD1222 COVID-19 vaccine.

This clone was counted a few times. This chain connects TRBV10-3 to TRBJ2-2; no clear D gene. The CDR3 consists of 14 residues. Germline V gene data show CDR1 as ENHRY and CDR2 as SYGVKD. V gave up 3 bases and J gave up 7 bases, with 12 bases separating them. The CDR3 region has the DNA TGTGCCATCAGTGAATGGGCAGGAAACGGGGAGCTGTTTTTT. It encodes CAISEWAGNGELFF.

This chain links TRBV6-5 with TRBJ2-7, with 9 bases aligning to TRBD1. The ends lost 6 bases at V and 7 bases at J; junction bases unmatched: 7. Germline CDR1 is MNHEY and CDR2 is SVGAGI. This CDR3 comprises 13 residues. In nucleotides, the CDR3 is TGTGCCAGCAGCGGGGACAGGGAGGGGGAGCAGTACTTC. Amino acids: CASSGDREGEQYF.

This chain links TRBV7-9 with TRBJ1-2; possible D gene TRBD1, 6 bases. There are 16 residues in the CDR3. V was trimmed by 4 bases and J by 5 bases, leaving 20 bases between them. The germline CDR1 and CDR2 sequences are SEHNR and FQNEAQ (reference sequence). The CDR3 DNA follows: TGTGCCAGCAGCTCCAGTGGGGGGGCCGGGATTTATGGCTACACCTTC. Translated, it gives CASSSSGGAGIYGYTF.

The rearrangement uses TRBV3-1 (or the pseudogene TRBV3-2) and TRBJ2-5; D remains unclear. The germline V gene encodes CDR1 LGHDT and CDR2 YNNKEL (reference sequence). Trimming took off 5 bases at V and 9 bases at J, with 10 bases between the two ends. The CDR3 runs to 11 residues. For the CDR3, the DNA is TGTGCCAGCAGCAGGAGTGTGTCCCAGTACTTC. Encoded protein: CASSRSVSQYF.

The rearrangement uses TRBV7-9 and TRBJ1-1; D gene uncertain. The CDR3 consists of 11 residues. Germline loops: CDR1 SEHNR, CDR2 FQNEAQ (reference sequence). V lost 5 bases to trimming and J lost 7 bases, with 8 bases between them. The CDR3 nucleotides are TGTGCCAGCAGCACCCCAGGTGAAGCTTTCTTT. This sequence encodes CASSTPGEAFF.

The genes are TRBV24-1 and TRBJ2-5, with D possibly being TRBD1 or TRBD2 (5 bases each). Trimming took 3 bases from V and 4 from J, leaving 5 bases between them. Germline CDR1 KGHDR, CDR2 SFDVKD. The CDR3 runs 12 residues. CDR3 DNA sequence: TGTGCCACCAGTGATGGGACAGAGACCCAGTACTTC. Translating gives CATSDGTETQYF.

This chain connects TRBV18 to TRBJ1-4; D is unclear. The CDR3 has 15 amino acids. V dropped 3 bases and J dropped 4 bases, with 12 bases sitting between them. Germline V CDR1 and CDR2: KGHSH, LQKENI. The CDR3 region has the DNA TGTGCCAGCTCACCTGTACAGATACTTAATGAAAAACTGTTTTTT. Translation gives CASSPVQILNEKLFF.

This sequence joins TRBV5-1 and TRBJ1-1; D possibly corresponds to TRBD1 (6 bases). Germline assignment: CDR1 SGHRS and CDR2 YFSETQ. Trimming cost V 1 base and J 3 bases, with 13 bases left between them. There are 15 residues in the CDR3. CDR3 protein: CASSLTGLGDTEAFF. In DNA, the CDR3 is TGCGCCAGCAGCTTGACAGGGTTGGGTGACACTGAAGCTTTCTTT.

The chain carries TRBV7-9 and TRBJ1-4; D is uncertain. Deletions cut 5 bases from V and 8 bases from J, with 15 bases between. The CDR3 sequence is 14 residues long. Germline V gene lookup returns CDR1 SEHNR and CDR2 FQNEAQ (reference sequence). The CDR3 reads CASSLNKGGEKLFF. Written as DNA, the CDR3 is TGTGCCAGCAGCCTAAATAAGGGTGGCGAAAAACTGTTTTTT. The complete variable domain, with remaining parts taken from reference TRBV7-9 and TRBJ1-4, reads DTGVSQNPRHKITKRGQNVTFRCDPISEHNRLYWYRQTLGQGPEFLTYFQNEAQLEKSRLLSDRFSAERPKGSFSTLEIQRTEQGDSAMYLCASSLNKGGEKLFFGSGTQLSVL.

The chain recombines TRBV5-4 with TRBJ1-1; D possibly corresponds to TRBD1 (6 bases). The V gene's germline CDR1 is SGHNT and CDR2 YYREEE (reference sequence). This CDR3 spans 13 amino acids. The germline V and J ends were trimmed by 9 bases and 6 bases, with 18 bases remaining between them. The CDR3 region has the DNA TGTGCCACCCTGAGAGGGGGTATCGCTGAAGCTTTCTTT. The encoded protein is CATLRGGIAEAFF.

The chain employs TRBV7-9 and TRBJ1-6; a possible D gene is TRBD1 (6 bases). CDR1 is SEHNR, CDR2 FQNEAQ, per germline (reference sequence). V lost 2 bases, J lost 7 bases, and 12 bases lay in between. The CDR3 spans 15 residues. In DNA, the CDR3 is TGTGCCAGCAGCTTATCAGGGGCGCTCAATTCACCCCTCCACTTT. Encoded protein: CASSLSGALNSPLHF.

The gene calls are TRBV7-2 and TRBJ1-1, with D hard to call. V lost 3 bases and J 0 bases, leaving 2 bases between the germline ends. Germline V gene sequence: CDR1 SGHTA, CDR2 FQGNSA. The CDR3 totals 12 residues. CDR3 residues: CASSFLNTEAFF. CDR3 nucleotide sequence: TGTGCCAGCAGCTTTTTGAACACTGAAGCTTTCTTT.

The CDR3 loop reads CASSYLDSLGESEQYF. In DNA, the CDR3 is TGTGCCAGCAGTTACCTGGACAGCCTAGGGGAGTCCGAGCAGTACTTC. The chain employs TRBV6-5 and TRBJ2-7; D is possibly TRBD1 (6 bases). V was shortened by 2 bases and J by 6 bases, with 20 bases between the two germline ends. This CDR3 is 16 amino acids long. The germline gives CDR1 MNHEY, CDR2 SVGAGI.

The rearrangement joins TRBV12-3 or TRBV12-4 to TRBJ2-3; the D gene is possibly TRBD2 (6 bases). The V gene lost 3 bases and the J gene lost 6 bases, with 10 bases spanning the gap. This CDR3 region has 13 residues. CDR3 sequence: CASSFLEGDTQYF. DNA for the CDR3: TGTGCCAGCAGTTTCCTGGAGGGGGATACGCAGTATTTT.

For this clone: This sample includes further DNA sequences coding for the same CDR3. The CDR3 loop reads CASSDLRGGHRETQYF. The CDR3 coding sequence is TGCGCCAGCAGTGACTTGAGGGGGGGGCACCGGGAGACCCAGTACTTC. The chain carries TRBV10-1 and TRBJ2-5; the D gene is possibly TRBD2 (7 bases). V was cut by 3 bases and J by 5 bases, with 19 bases left in between. Germline loops: CDR1 WNHNN, CDR2 SYGVQD (reference sequence). The CDR3 is made up of 16 amino acids.

The chain joins TRBV30 to TRBJ2-4; D not resolved. V lost 2 bases and J 2 bases, leaving 10 bases between the germline ends. The CDR3 is 14 amino acids. Germline V lookup: CDR1 GTSNPN, CDR2 SVGIG (reference sequence). The CDR3: CAWSYGLSKNIQYF. The CDR3 DNA sequence: TGTGCCTGGAGTTATGGGTTATCCAAAAACATTCAGTACTTC.

The V gene is TRBV5-6, the J gene TRBJ1-2, with 7 bases identical to TRBD1. The germline V gene has CDR1 SGHDT and CDR2 YYEEEE. The CDR3 consists of 13 residues. The J segment lost 4 bases and the V segment lost 4 bases, leaving 4 bases of the junction unmatched. The CDR3 spells CASSEDRLYGYTF. CDR3 DNA: TGTGCCAGCAGCGAGGACAGGCTCTATGGCTACACCTTC.

On this clone: One end of the junction varies from germline; a read error may be responsible. The gene calls are TRBV7-7 and TRBJ1-1; no clear D gene. The CDR3 is 13 amino acids. Germline-derived CDR1 and CDR2 are SSHAT and FNYEAQ (reference sequence). The CDR3 nucleotides are TGTGCTAGCAGCTTACACGAGAACACTGAAGCTTTCTTT. Protein product: CASSLHENTEAFF.

The rearrangement joins TRBV10-2 to TRBJ1-3; D gene ambiguous. V was shortened by 5 bases and J by 4 bases, with 15 bases between the two germline ends. The CDR3 has 15 amino acids. Germline-derived CDR1 and CDR2 are WSHSY and SAAADI. The CDR3: CASSLRPTGGNTIYF. CDR3 nucleotides: TGCGCCAGCAGTTTGAGGCCAACGGGGGGAAACACCATATATTTT.

This chain connects TRBV12-3 or TRBV12-4 to TRBJ1-5; D possibly corresponds to TRBD1 (5 bases). V lost 5 bases and J lost 3, with 8 bases in between. CDR3 length: 13 amino acids. DNA for the CDR3: TGTGCCAGCAGTCGGACAAACAATCAGCCCCAGCATTTT. This encodes CASSRTNNQPQHF.

The gene calls are TRBV30 and TRBJ1-6; D not resolved. Germline V gene lookup returns CDR1 GTSNPN and CDR2 SVGIG (reference sequence). This CDR3 spans 15 amino acids. Trimming cost V 6 bases and J 7 bases, with 19 bases left between them. CDR3 amino acids: CACHPVQTTNSPLHF. For the CDR3, the DNA is TGTGCCTGCCACCCCGTACAGACTACAAATTCACCCCTCCACTTT. Full variable domain (outside the CDR3, taken from reference TRBV30 and TRBJ1-6): SQTIHQWPATLVQPVGSPLSLECTVEGTSNPNLYWYRQAAGRGLQLLFYSVGIGQISSEVPQNLSASRPQDRQFILSSKKLLLSDSGFYLCACHPVQTTNSPLHFGNGTRLTVT.

The chain joins TRBV7-2 to TRBJ1-6; TRBD1 matches 7 bases. Germline CDR1 is SGHTA and CDR2 is FQGNSA. The CDR3 runs 14 residues. Trimming removed 5 bases from V and 9 bases from J; junction bases left unmatched: 7. The CDR3 nucleotides are TGTGCCAGCAGCGCGGACAGGAGCGGTTCACCCCTCCACTTT. Translated: CASSADRSGSPLHF.

The V gene is TRBV5-1, the J gene TRBJ2-5; 13 bases line up with TRBD2. Trimming removed 0 bases from V and 3 bases from J; junction bases left unmatched: 2. Looked up from germline, CDR1 is SGHRS and CDR2 is YFSETQ. This CDR3 comprises 16 residues. The DNA of the CDR3 is TGCGCCAGCAGCTTGGGCGGGACTAGCGGGAAAGAGACCCAGTACTTC. Protein sequence: CASSLGGTSGKETQYF. The variable domain in full, completed from reference TRBV5-1 and TRBJ2-5, reads KAGVTQTPRYLIKTRGQQVTLSCSPISGHRSVSWYQQTPGQGLQFLFEYFSETQRNKGNFPGRFSGRQFSNSRSEMNVSTLELGDSALYLCASSLGGTSGKETQYFGPGTRLLVL.

The V call is TRBV7-2, the J call TRBJ2-3; D ambiguous. Trimming left V 2 bases short and J 9 bases short, with 6 bases between. The CDR3 runs to 11 residues. Looked up from germline, CDR1 is SGHTA and CDR2 is FQGNSA. CDR3 residues: CASSLQKTQYF. The CDR3, as DNA: TGTGCCAGCAGCTTACAAAAAACGCAGTATTTT.

The V gene is TRBV2, the J gene TRBJ2-7; TRBD1 matches at 7 bases. V gave up 6 bases and J gave up 4 bases; unmatched junction bases: 3. The CDR3 is 12 amino acids. Per germline, CDR1 SNHLY and CDR2 FYNNEI. CDR3 in amino acids: CASSQGQYEQYF. Written as DNA, the CDR3 is TGTGCCAGCAGCCAGGGACAGTACGAGCAGTACTTC.

The V call is TRBV30, the J call TRBJ1-1; the D is unclear. The V and J ends lost 0 bases and 0 bases respectively, with 5 bases between them. The CDR3 runs to 13 residues. Germline loops: CDR1 GTSNPN, CDR2 SVGIG (reference sequence). CDR3 sequence reads: CAWSVPVNTEAFF. The DNA for the CDR3 is TGTGCCTGGAGTGTACCGGTGAACACTGAAGCTTTCTTT.